The 15 T cell receptor beta chains below all came from one sample that was sequenced in a study of blood T cell repertoires in COVID-19. Here immunoSEQ multiplex PCR was the method, and the copy in TCRdb shows in-frame clones only, minus some. The top ten clones hold 3.2% of a sample with around 500,000 clones, 80% to 90% of them seen once. The sequencing sample was made of peripheral blood. The receptors stem from a human donor in a cohort sampled during active COVID-19.

This chain links TRBV7-3 with TRBJ2-2, with a tentative D call TRBD1 (7 bases). The CDR3 contains 15 residues. V was pared by 5 bases and J by 7 bases, with 17 bases between. The germline V gene encodes CDR1 SGHTA and CDR2 FQGTGA. CDR3 DNA: TGTGCCAGCAGCCCCGTCAGGGGGGACGGCGGGGAGCTGTTTTTT. Translation: CASSPVRGDGGELFF.

The chain employs TRBV12-5 and TRBJ2-7; tentative D call: TRBD1 (6 bases). V gave up 4 bases and J gave up 3 bases, with 10 bases separating them. In germline, CDR1 is LGHNT, CDR2 FRNRAP. The CDR3 covers 13 residues. The DNA of the CDR3 is TGTGCTAGTGGTTACAGGGATCTCTACGAGCAGTACTTC. Protein: CASGYRDLYEQYF.

DNA of the CDR3: TGTGCCAGCAGCTTGGAGGACAGGGACTACGAGCAGTTCTTC. Translated: CASSLEDRDYEQFF. This chain joins TRBV5-6 and TRBJ2-1; a possible D gene is TRBD1 (8 bases). The CDR3 extends over 14 amino acids. Germline assignment: CDR1 SGHDT and CDR2 YYEEEE. V was shortened by 0 bases and J by 10 bases, with 14 bases between the two germline ends.

This sequence joins TRBV5-1 and TRBJ1-1; the D gene is possibly TRBD1 (5 bases). Trimming shortened V by 0 bases and J by 4 bases, and 13 bases separated the two germline ends. Germline assignment: CDR1 SGHRS and CDR2 YFSETQ. The CDR3 has 15 residues. CDR3 in amino acids: CASSLVPVGGTEAFF. Written as DNA, the CDR3 is TGCGCCAGCAGCTTGGTGCCGGTCGGGGGCACTGAAGCTTTCTTT.

The chain recombines TRBV3-1 (or the pseudogene TRBV3-2) with TRBJ1-1, with TRBD1 as a possible D gene (6 bases). Trimming left V 4 bases short and J 4 bases short, with 10 bases between. Germline CDR1 reads LGHDT; CDR2 reads YNNKEL (reference sequence). The CDR3 extends over 13 amino acids. The CDR3 nucleotides are TGTGCCAGCAGCCTCTTAGGGGGCACTGAAGCTTTCTTT. Protein sequence: CASSLLGGTEAFF.

The chain joins TRBV27 to TRBJ1-1; D is unresolved. Germline lookup yields CDR1 MNHEY and CDR2 SMNVEV (reference sequence). Trimming left V 6 bases short and J 6 bases short, with 8 bases between. The CDR3 contains 11 residues. CDR3 nucleotides: TGTGCCAGCAGCCGGGGTTCTGAAGCTTTCTTT. This encodes CASSRGSEAFF.

The gene calls are TRBV9 and TRBJ2-3; D unresolved. Between the trimmed V and J ends, which lost 0 bases and 0 bases, there was a span of 8 bases. There are 15 residues in the CDR3. Germline V gives CDR1 SGDLS, CDR2 YYNGEE. The CDR3 sequence: CASSVASVSTDTQYF. For the CDR3, the DNA is TGTGCCAGCAGCGTAGCGTCGGTGAGCACAGATACGCAGTATTTT. Full variable domain (rest looked up from reference TRBV9 and TRBJ2-3): DSGVTQTPKHLITATGQRVTLRCSPRSGDLSVYWYQQSLDQGLQFLIQYYNGEERAKGNILERFSAQQFPDLHSELNLSSLELGDSALYFCASSVASVSTDTQYFGPGTRLTVL.

The gene calls are TRBV4-1 and TRBJ1-5; no clear D gene. The CDR3 has 13 amino acids. V was pared by 1 base and J by 1 base, with 2 bases between. Germline loops: CDR1 MGHRA, CDR2 YSYEKL. The CDR3 region has the DNA TGCGCCAGCAGCCAAGTAAGCAATCAGCCCCAGCATTTT. Translating it yields CASSQVSNQPQHF.

The V call is TRBV4-1, the J call TRBJ2-7, with TRBD2 matching over 9 bases. CDR3 length equals 15 residues. Germline CDR1 reads MGHRA; CDR2 reads YSYEKL. V gave up 3 bases and J gave up 6 bases; unmatched junction bases: 9. The CDR3 loop reads CASSHWDSGSTEQYF. In nucleotides, the CDR3 is TGCGCCAGCAGCCATTGGGATAGCGGGAGCACCGAGCAGTACTTC.

J is TRBJ1-5 and V is TRBV6-1; 7 nucleotides line up with TRBD1. CDR3 length: 18 amino acids. Per germline, CDR1 MNHNS and CDR2 SASEGT. V dropped 1 base and J dropped 9; count of bases not matched to a gene: 18. Here the CDR3 reads CASSEGGQGGPYRRPQHF. DNA of the CDR3: TGTGCCAGCAGTGAAGGGGGGCAGGGGGGCCCCTATAGGAGGCCCCAGCATTTT.

The chain has TRBV7-6 and TRBJ2-7; TRBD1 aligns across 7 bases. This CDR3 is 15 amino acids long. CDR1 and CDR2 from the germline V gene are SGHVS and FNYEAQ. With V trimmed by 5 bases and J by 5 bases, 12 bases remained unmatched. In DNA, the CDR3 is TGTGCCAGCAGCCCTCTACGACAGGGTGGAGACGAGCAGTACTTC. Its translation: CASSPLRQGGDEQYF.

V and J are TRBV7-2 and TRBJ2-7; D gene uncertain. V dropped 5 bases and J dropped 3 bases, with 14 bases sitting between them. The CDR3 covers 14 residues. Germline assignment: CDR1 SGHTA and CDR2 FQGNSA. CDR3 loop: CASSDALGVYEQYF. The CDR3 DNA follows: TGTGCCAGCAGCGACGCCCTAGGTGTCTACGAGCAGTACTTC.

The chain links TRBV30 to TRBJ1-5, with D hard to call. Germline-derived CDR1 and CDR2 are GTSNPN and SVGIG (reference sequence). The V and J ends lost 0 bases and 3 bases respectively, with 6 bases between them. This CDR3 is 13 amino acids long. CDR3: CAWSVLNNQPQHF. For the CDR3, the DNA is TGTGCCTGGAGTGTACTAAACAATCAGCCCCAGCATTTT.

About this clone itself: The same CDR3 can be traced to other DNA sequences in this sample. The chain combines TRBV3-1 (or the pseudogene TRBV3-2) with TRBJ2-3; 13 bases agree with TRBD2. From germline, CDR1 is LGHDT and CDR2 YNNKEL (reference sequence). CDR3 length equals 17 residues. V shed 0 bases and J 6 bases; nucleotides not matched to a gene: 6. CDR3 amino acids: CASSQDQLAGGRDTQYF. For the CDR3, the DNA is TGTGCCAGCAGCCAAGATCAACTAGCGGGAGGGAGGGATACGCAGTATTTT.

This chain joins TRBV5-8 and TRBJ2-1; no definite D call. V was clipped by 0 bases and J by 6 bases, with 7 bases between them. This CDR3 spans 13 amino acids. Germline loops: CDR1 SGHTS, CDR2 YDEGEE. The CDR3 DNA follows: TGTGCCAGCAGCTTGGATCCCCTCAATGAGCAGTTCTTC. Translation: CASSLDPLNEQFF.